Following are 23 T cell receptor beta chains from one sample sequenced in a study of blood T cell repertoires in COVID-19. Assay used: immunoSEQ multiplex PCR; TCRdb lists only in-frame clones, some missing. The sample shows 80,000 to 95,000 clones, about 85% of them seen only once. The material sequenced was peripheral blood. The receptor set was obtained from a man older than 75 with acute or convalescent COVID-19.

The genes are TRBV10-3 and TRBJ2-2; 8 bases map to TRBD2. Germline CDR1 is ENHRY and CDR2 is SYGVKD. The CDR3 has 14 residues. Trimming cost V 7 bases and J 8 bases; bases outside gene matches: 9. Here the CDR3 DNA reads TGTGCCATCAAAGGAGGACGGGAGGGAGGGGAGCTGTTTTTT. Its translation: CAIKGGREGGELFF.

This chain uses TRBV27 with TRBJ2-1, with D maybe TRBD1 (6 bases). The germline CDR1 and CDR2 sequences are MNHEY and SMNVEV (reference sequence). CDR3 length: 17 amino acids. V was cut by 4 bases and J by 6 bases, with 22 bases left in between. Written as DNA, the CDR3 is TGTGCCAGCAGTTCACTTGGACTCAACATCAGGGGCAATGAGCAGTTCTTC. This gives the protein CASSSLGLNIRGNEQFF.

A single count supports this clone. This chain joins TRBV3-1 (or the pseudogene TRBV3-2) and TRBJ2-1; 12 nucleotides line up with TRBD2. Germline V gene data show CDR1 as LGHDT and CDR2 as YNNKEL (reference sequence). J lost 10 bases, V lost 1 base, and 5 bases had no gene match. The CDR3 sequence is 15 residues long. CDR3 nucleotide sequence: TGTGCCAGCAGCCAAGGACTAGCGGGAGTGGTAGAGCAGTTCTTC. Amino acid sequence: CASSQGLAGVVEQFF.

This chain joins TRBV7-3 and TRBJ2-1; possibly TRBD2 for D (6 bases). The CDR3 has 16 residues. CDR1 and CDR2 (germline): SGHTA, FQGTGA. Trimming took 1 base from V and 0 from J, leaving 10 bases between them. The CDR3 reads CASSLNRRGSYNEQFF. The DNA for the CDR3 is TGTGCCAGCAGCTTAAACCGGAGGGGCTCCTACAATGAGCAGTTCTTC.

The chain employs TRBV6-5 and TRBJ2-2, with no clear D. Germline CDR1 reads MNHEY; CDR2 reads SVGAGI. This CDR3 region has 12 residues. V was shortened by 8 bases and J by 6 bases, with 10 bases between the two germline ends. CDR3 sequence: CASSAGPGELFF. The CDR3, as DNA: TGTGCCAGCTCGGCTGGGCCCGGGGAGCTGTTTTTT.

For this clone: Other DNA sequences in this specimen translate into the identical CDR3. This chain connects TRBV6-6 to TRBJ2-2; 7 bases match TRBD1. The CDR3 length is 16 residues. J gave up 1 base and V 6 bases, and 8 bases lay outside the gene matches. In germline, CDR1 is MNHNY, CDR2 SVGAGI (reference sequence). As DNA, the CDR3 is TGTGCCAGCAGCAACAGGGGACAGATGAACACCGGGGAGCTGTTTTTT. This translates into CASSNRGQMNTGELFF.

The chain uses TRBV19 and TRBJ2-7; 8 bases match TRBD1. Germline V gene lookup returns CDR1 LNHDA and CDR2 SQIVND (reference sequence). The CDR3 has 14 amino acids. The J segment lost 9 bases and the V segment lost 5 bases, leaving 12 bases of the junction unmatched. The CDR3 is CASSWDRSQPVQYF. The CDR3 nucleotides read TGTGCCAGTAGTTGGGACAGGTCCCAGCCGGTGCAGTACTTC. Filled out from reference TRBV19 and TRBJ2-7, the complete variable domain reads DGGITQSPKYLFRKEGQNVTLSCEQNLNHDAMYWYRQDPGQGLRLIYYSQIVNDFQKGDIAEGYSVSREKKESFPLTVTSAQKNPTAFYLCASSWDRSQPVQYFGPGTRLTVT.

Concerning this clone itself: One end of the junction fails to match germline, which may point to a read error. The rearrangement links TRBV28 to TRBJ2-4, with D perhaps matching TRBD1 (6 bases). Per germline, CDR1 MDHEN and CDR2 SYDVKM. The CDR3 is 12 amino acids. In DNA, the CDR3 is TGTGCCAGCAGCGGTCACCGGGACAACCGTGACTTC. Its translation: CASSGHRDNRDF.

CDR3 nucleotides: TGTGCCAGCAGCTTTGAAGTGGGGGCTCAAGAGACCCAGTACTTC. Protein: CASSFEVGAQETQYF. This chain uses TRBV7-9 with TRBJ2-5; possibly TRBD1 for D (6 bases). CDR1 SEHNR and CDR2 FQNEAQ come from the germline V gene (reference sequence). CDR3 length: 15 amino acids. V gave up 3 bases and J gave up 2 bases, with 13 bases separating them.

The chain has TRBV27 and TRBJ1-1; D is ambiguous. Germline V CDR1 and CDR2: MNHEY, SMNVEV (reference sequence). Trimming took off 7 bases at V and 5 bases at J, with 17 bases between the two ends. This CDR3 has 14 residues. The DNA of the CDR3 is TGTGCCAGCAAGGCGTCAGCGGGGATGACTGAAGCTTTCTTT. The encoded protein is CASKASAGMTEAFF.

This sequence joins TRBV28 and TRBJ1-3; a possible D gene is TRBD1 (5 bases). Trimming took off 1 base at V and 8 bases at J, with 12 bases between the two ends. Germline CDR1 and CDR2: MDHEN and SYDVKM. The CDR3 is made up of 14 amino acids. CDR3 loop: CASSLSGAKDTIYF. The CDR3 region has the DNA TGTGCCAGCAGTTTATCTGGGGCCAAGGACACCATATATTTT. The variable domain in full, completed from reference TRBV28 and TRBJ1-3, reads DVKVTQSSRYLVKRTGEKVFLECVQDMDHENMFWYRQDPGLGLRLIYFSYDVKMKEKGDIPEGYSVSREKKERFSLILESASTNQTSMYLCASSLSGAKDTIYFGEGSWLTVV.

CDR3 protein: CASSSEAGGIADTQYF. The CDR3 bases are TGTGCCAGCAGCTCGGAGGCGGGAGGGATTGCAGATACGCAGTATTTT. This sequence joins TRBV5-4 and TRBJ2-3, with 9 bases fitting TRBD2. J gave up 4 bases and V 3 bases, and 9 bases lay outside the gene matches. This CDR3 is built from 16 residues. CDR1 is SGHNT, CDR2 YYREEE, per germline (reference sequence).

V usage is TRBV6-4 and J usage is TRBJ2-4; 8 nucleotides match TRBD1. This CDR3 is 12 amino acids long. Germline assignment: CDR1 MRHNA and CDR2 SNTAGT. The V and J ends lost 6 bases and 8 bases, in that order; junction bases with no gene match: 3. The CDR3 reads CASRQGADIQYF. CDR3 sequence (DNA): TGTGCCAGCAGGCAGGGGGCGGACATTCAGTACTTC.

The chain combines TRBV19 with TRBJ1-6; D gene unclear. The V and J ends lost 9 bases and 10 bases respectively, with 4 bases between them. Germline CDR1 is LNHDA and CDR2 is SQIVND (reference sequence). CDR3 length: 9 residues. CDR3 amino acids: CARRSPLHF. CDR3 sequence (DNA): TGTGCCAGGCGATCACCCCTCCACTTT.

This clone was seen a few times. DNA of the CDR3: TGTGCCAGCCTGGACAGATTTTCCTACGAGCAGTACTTC. Amino acids: CASLDRFSYEQYF. The rearrangement links TRBV28 to TRBJ2-7; D is perhaps TRBD1 (6 bases). V was pared by 8 bases and J by 1 base, with 12 bases between. This CDR3 spans 13 amino acids. Germline assignment: CDR1 MDHEN and CDR2 SYDVKM.

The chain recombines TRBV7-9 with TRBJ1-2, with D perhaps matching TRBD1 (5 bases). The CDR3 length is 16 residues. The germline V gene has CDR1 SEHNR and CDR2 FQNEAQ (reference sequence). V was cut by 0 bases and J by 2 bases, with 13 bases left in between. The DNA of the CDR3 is TGTGCCAGCAGCTTAGCGGATCCAGGGCCAAACTATGGCTACACCTTC. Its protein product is CASSLADPGPNYGYTF.

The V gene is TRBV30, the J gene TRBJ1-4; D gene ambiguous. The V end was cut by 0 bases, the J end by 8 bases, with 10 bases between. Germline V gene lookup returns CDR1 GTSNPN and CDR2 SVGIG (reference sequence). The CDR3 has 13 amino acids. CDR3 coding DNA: TGTGCCTGGAGTGTATTTTCTGGCGAAAAACTGTTTTTT. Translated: CAWSVFSGEKLFF.

The CDR3 nucleotides read TGTGCCAGCGTCGGCTGGGCGGACAGCTCCTACAATGAGCAGTTCTTC. It specifies CASVGWADSSYNEQFF. V is TRBV27 and J is TRBJ2-1; tentatively, D is TRBD1 (6 bases). V lost 8 bases and J 0 bases, leaving 17 bases between the germline ends. Germline-derived CDR1 and CDR2 are MNHEY and SMNVEV (reference sequence). This CDR3 is 16 amino acids long.

CDR3: CAWSKRTSSGGGEQYF. CDR3 DNA: TGTGCCTGGAGTAAGCGGACTAGTAGCGGCGGAGGCGAGCAGTACTTC. The chain carries TRBV30 and TRBJ2-7, with 7 nucleotides matching TRBD2. This CDR3 region has 16 residues. CDR1 is GTSNPN and CDR2 is SVGIG in the germline V gene (reference sequence). Unmatched junction bases numbered 16, after V lost 2 bases and J lost 6 bases.

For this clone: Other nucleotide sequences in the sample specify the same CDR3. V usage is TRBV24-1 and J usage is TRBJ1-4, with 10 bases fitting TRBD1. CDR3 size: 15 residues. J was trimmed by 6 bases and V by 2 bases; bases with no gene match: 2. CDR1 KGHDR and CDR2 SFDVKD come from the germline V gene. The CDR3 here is CATSDSGTGDEKLFF. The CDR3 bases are TGTGCCACCAGTGATTCTGGGACAGGGGATGAAAAACTGTTTTTT.

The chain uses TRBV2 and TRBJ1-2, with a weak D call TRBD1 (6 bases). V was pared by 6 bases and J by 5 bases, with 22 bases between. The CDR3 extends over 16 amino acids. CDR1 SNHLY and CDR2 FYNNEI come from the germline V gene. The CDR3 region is CASRDSFQGGYYGYTF. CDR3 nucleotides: TGTGCCAGCAGGGACTCATTCCAAGGGGGATATTATGGCTACACCTTC.

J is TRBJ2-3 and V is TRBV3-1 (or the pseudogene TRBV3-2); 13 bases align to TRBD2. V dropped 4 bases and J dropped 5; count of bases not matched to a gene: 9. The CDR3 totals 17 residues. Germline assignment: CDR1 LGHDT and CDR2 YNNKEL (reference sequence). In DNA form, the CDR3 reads TGTGCCAGCAGCCTACGGACTAGCGGGAGTGTCGGAGATACGCAGTATTTT. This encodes CASSLRTSGSVGDTQYF.

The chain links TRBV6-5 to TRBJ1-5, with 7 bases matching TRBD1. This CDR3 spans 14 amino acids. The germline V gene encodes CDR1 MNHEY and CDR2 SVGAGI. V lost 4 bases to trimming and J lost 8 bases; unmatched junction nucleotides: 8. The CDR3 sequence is CASSLQGSGEPQHF. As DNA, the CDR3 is TGTGCCAGCAGTTTACAGGGGTCGGGGGAGCCCCAGCATTTT.